These 5 T cell receptor beta chains share one sample of origin, sequenced in a study of blood T cell repertoires in COVID-19. Profiled with immunoSEQ multiplex PCR; TCRdb holds only in-frame clones, not every one. The data hold 300,000 to 450,000 clones, with more than 85% observed a single time. Sequenced material: PBMCs or T cells enriched from blood (not recorded which). The receptors here all came from a woman between 25 and 40 years old who had recovered from COVID-19.

This chain joins TRBV7-2 and TRBJ2-3; 11 nucleotides match TRBD2. Unmatched junction bases numbered 4, after V lost 0 bases and J lost 5 bases. This CDR3 region has 16 residues. Per germline, CDR1 SGHTA and CDR2 FQGNSA. CDR3 residues: CASSLASGGAGDTQYF. DNA of the CDR3: TGTGCCAGCAGCTTAGCTAGCGGGGGGGCTGGAGATACGCAGTATTTT. Together with reference TRBV7-2 and TRBJ2-3, the CDR3 gives the full variable domain: GAGVSQSPSNKVTEKGKDVELRCDPISGHTALYWYRQSLGQGLEFLIYFQGNSAPDKSGLPSDRFSAERTGGSVSTLTIQRTQQEDSAVYLCASSLASGGAGDTQYFGPGTRLTVL.

The table lists this clone with a count of one. J is TRBJ1-4 and V is TRBV6-5; D unresolved. Germline V lookup: CDR1 MNHEY, CDR2 SVGAGI. The V and J ends lost 0 bases and 5 bases respectively, with 7 bases between them. The CDR3 runs 14 residues. CDR3 sequence (DNA): TGTGCCAGCAGTTACTCGGAGAGAAATGAAAAACTGTTTTTT. Translated, it gives CASSYSERNEKLFF.

This clone was seen just once. The chain is built from TRBV5-4 and TRBJ2-3; 9 bases are a match to TRBD2. CDR3 length equals 18 residues. Germline CDR1 is SGHNT and CDR2 is YYREEE (reference sequence). With V trimmed by 4 bases and J by 3 bases, 15 bases remained unmatched. The CDR3 is CASSPSSLIAGETDTQYF. The CDR3 DNA follows: TGTGCCAGCAGCCCCTCCTCATTAATAGCGGGGGAAACAGATACGCAGTATTTT.

This rearrangement joins TRBV15 to TRBJ2-2; a weak D match, TRBD1 (6 bases). This CDR3 has 16 residues. The V end lost 2 bases, the J end lost 0 bases, and 10 bases lay between the germline ends. The V gene's germline CDR1 is LNHNV and CDR2 YYDKDF (reference sequence). The CDR3 nucleotides read TGTGCCACCAGCAGAAGACAGGCCGCGAACACCGGGGAGCTGTTTTTT. Amino acid sequence: CATSRRQAANTGELFF.

This clone was recorded only once. This chain joins TRBV28 and TRBJ1-1; 7 bases map to TRBD1. V trimming: 8 bases; J trimming: 8 bases; junction bases outside the gene matches: 11. CDR1 and CDR2 from the germline V gene are MDHEN and SYDVKM. The CDR3 runs to 13 residues. The CDR3 DNA reads as TGTGCCAGCGGCGACCCCAACAGGGGCGAAGCTTTCTTT. Its protein product is CASGDPNRGEAFF.